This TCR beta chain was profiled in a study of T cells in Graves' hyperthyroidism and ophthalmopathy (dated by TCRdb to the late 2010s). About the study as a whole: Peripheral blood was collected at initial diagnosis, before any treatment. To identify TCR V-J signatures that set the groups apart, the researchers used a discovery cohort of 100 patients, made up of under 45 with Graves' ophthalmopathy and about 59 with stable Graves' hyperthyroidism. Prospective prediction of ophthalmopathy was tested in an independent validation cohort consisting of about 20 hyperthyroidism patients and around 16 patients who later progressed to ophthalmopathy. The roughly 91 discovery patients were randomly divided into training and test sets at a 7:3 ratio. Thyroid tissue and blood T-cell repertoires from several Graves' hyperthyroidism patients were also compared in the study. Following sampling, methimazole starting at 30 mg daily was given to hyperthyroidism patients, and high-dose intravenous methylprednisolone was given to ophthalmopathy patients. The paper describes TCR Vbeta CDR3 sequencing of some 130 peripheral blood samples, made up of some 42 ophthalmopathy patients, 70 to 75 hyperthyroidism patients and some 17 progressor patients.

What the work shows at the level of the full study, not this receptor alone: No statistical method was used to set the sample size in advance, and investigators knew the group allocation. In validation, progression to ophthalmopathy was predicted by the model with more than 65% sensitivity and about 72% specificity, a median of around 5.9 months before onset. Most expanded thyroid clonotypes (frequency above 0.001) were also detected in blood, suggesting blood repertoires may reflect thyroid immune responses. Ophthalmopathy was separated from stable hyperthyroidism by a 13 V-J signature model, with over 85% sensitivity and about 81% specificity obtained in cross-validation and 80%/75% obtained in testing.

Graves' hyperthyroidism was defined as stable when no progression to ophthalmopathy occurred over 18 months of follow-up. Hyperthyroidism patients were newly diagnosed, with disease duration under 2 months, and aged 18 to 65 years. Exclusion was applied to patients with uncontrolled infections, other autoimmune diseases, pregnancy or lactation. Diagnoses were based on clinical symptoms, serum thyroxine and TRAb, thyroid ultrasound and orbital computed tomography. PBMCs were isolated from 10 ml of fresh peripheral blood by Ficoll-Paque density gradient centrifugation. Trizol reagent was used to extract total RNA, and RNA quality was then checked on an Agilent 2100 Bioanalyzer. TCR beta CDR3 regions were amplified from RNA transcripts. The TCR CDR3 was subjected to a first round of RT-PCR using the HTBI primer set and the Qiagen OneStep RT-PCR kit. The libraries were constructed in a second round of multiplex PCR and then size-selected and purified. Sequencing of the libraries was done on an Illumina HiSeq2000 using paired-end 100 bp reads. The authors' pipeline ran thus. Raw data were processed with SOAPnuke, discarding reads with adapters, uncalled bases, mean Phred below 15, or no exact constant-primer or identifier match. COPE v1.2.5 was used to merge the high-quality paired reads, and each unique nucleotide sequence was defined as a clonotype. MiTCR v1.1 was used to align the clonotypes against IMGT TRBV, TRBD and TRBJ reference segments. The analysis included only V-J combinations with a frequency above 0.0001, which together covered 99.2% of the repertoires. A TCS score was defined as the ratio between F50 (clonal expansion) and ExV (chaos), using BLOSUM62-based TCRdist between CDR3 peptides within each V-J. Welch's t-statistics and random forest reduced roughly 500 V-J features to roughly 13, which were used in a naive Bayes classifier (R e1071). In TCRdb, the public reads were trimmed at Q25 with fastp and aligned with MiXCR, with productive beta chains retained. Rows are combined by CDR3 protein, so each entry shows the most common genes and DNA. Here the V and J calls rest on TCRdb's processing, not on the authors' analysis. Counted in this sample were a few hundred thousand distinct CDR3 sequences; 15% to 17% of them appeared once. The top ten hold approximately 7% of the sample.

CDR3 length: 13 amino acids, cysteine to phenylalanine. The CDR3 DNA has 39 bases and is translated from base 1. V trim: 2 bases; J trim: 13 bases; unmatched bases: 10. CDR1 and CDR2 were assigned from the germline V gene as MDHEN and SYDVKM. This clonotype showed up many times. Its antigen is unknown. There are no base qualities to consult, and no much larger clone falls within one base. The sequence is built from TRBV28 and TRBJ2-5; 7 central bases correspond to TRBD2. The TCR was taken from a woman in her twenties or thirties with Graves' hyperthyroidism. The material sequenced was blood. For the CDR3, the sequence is CASSLVLARFPYF. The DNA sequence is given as TGTGCCAGCAGTTTAGTACTAGCGAGATTTCCGTACTTC.